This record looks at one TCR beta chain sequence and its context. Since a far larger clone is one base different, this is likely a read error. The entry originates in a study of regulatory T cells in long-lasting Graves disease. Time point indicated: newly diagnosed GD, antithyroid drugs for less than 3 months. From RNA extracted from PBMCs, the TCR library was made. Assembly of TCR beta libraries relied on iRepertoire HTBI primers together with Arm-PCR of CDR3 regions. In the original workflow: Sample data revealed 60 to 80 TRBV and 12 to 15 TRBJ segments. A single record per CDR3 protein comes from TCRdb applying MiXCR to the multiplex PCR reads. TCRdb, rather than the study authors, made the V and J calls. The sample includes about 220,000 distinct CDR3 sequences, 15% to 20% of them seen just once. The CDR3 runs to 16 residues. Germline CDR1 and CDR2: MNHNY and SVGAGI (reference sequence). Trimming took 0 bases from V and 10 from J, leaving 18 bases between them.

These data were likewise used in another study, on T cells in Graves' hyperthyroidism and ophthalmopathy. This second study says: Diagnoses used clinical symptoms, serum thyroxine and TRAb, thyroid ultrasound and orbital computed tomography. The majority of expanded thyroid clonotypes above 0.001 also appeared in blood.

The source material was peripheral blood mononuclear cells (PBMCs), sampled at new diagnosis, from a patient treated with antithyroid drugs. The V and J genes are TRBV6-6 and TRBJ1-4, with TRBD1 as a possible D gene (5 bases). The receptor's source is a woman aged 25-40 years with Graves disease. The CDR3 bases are TGTGCCAGCAGTTACTCGAGCCAGGGATTAAACGGAAAACTGTTTTTT. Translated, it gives CASSYSSQGLNGKLFF.